The TCR beta chain described here comes from a study of siplizumab effects on memory and regulatory T cells. Study-level points and caveats: Tregs proliferating in siplizumab cultures lacked confirmation of their suppressive function. The Treg-derived share of mappable alloreactive CD4+ clones averaged 68.8% with siplizumab and 25% to 30% in controls. Alloreactive sequences traceable to unstimulated CD4+ memory cells were significantly reduced by siplizumab.

The CDR3 length is 15 residues. Germline V lookup: CDR1 SEHNR, CDR2 FQNEAQ (reference sequence). Sequencing used immunoSEQ multiplex PCR; TCRdb keeps in-frame clones, though not all of them. This table holds 85,000 to 130,000 clones, approximately 94% found once. Details on this clone: Its antigen is not known. The junction differs from germline at one of its ends, possibly a read error.

The sample consisted of Tregs sorted from blood. The chain recombines TRBV7-9 with TRBJ2-1; either TRBD1 or TRBD2 may supply D (6 bases each). This sequence was found in a human donor in good health. The CDR3 reads CASSVAVSRGNEQFF. DNA of the CDR3: TGTGCCAGCAGCGTAGCGGTGAGCAGGGGCAATGAGCAGTTCTTC. The full variable domain, its missing parts supplied by reference TRBV7-9 and TRBJ2-1, is DTGVSQNPRHKITKRGQNVTFRCDPISEHNRLYWYRQTLGQGPEFLTYFQNEAQLEKSRLLSDRFSAERPKGSFSTLEIQRTEQGDSAMYLCASSVAVSRGNEQFFGPGTRLTVL.